The 14 T cell receptor beta chains below all came from one sample that was sequenced in a study of T-cell memory formation after mild COVID-19 (dated by TCRdb to 2020 to 2022). The library was obtained by 5' RACE. The data were produced on an Illumina NovaSeq 6000. Using fastp trimming at Q25 and MiXCR clonotype assembly, TCRdb reanalyzed the public sequencing data and kept in-frame beta chains. Each entry is one CDR3 protein sequence, shown with its most common DNA and genes. Counted in this sample were about 340,000 distinct CDR3 sequences; 10% to 15% of them appeared once. The top ten clones comprise 20% to 25% of the sample. The material sequenced was PBMCs or a T cell subset sorted from them (not recorded which). These receptors were obtained from a man between 18 and 35 years old who had mild COVID-19 (a few samples of this study predate the infection). The sample titles of this study are shuffled in the database, so cell type and time point are left out; the donor was told from shared clones.

As regards this clonotype: A read error may be the cause here, since a much bigger clone is one base away. The chain is built from TRBV29-1 and TRBJ2-7, with D maybe TRBD2 (6 bases). The germline CDR1 and CDR2 sequences are SQVTM and ANQGSEA. V was pared by 0 bases and J by 6 bases, with 15 bases between. This CDR3 comprises 14 residues. The CDR3 bases are TGCAGCGTTGAAGAAGTCCACGGGGGAGGCGAGCAGTACTTC. Residues: CSVEEVHGGGEQYF.

The chain couples TRBV29-1 to TRBJ1-2, with D tentatively TRBD1 (5 bases). Trimming stripped 8 bases from V and 7 bases from J, with 17 bases between. From germline, CDR1 is SQVTM and CDR2 ANQGSEA. This CDR3 is 12 amino acids long. The CDR3 loop is CSLGSRAGGYTF. The CDR3 bases are TGCAGCCTTGGGTCCAGGGCTGGTGGCTACACCTTC.

This chain uses TRBV12-3 or TRBV12-4 with TRBJ1-3, with 9 bases that match TRBD1. The CDR3 has 16 residues. Trimming at V came to 6 bases and at J to 3 bases, leaving 9 bases not matched to a gene. This CDR3 reads CASSLGTGFVGNTIYF. The CDR3 nucleotides are TGTGCCAGCAGCCTTGGGACAGGGTTCGTTGGAAACACCATATATTTT.

The chain links TRBV7-2 to TRBJ2-5; 8 nucleotides align to TRBD2. Germline V gene lookup returns CDR1 SGHTA and CDR2 FQGNSA. The CDR3 extends over 15 amino acids. With 2 bases clipped from V and 2 bases from J, the junction kept 4 bases outside the gene matches. The CDR3 nucleotides are TGTGCCAGCAGCTTAAAGCGGGGGCGACAAGAGACCCAGTACTTC. This encodes CASSLKRGRQETQYF.

This chain connects TRBV29-1 to TRBJ1-1; D not certain. The CDR3 has 10 residues. Per germline, CDR1 SQVTM and CDR2 ANQGSEA. The V gene lost 7 bases and the J gene lost 8 bases, with 11 bases spanning the gap. CDR3 loop: CSALGREAFF. DNA of the CDR3: TGCAGCGCTCTAGGAAGGGAAGCTTTCTTT. The whole variable domain, filled in from reference TRBV29-1 and TRBJ1-1, reads SAVISQKPSRDICQRGTSLTIQCQVDSQVTMMFWYRQQPGQSLTLIATANQGSEATYESGFVIDKFPISRPNLTFSTLTVSNMSPEDSSIYLCSALGREAFFGQGTRLTVV.

This clonotype was seen at least ten times. The junction departs from the called germline gene at one end, perhaps through a read error. The chain carries TRBV5-1 and TRBJ2-5, with no clear D. This CDR3 is 11 amino acids long. Germline loops: CDR1 SGHRS, CDR2 YFSETQ. The CDR3 DNA sequence: TGTGCCAGCAGCTTAAGAGAGACCCAGTACTTC. It yields the protein CASSLRETQYF.

The sample holds a few counts of this clonotype. V gene TRBV7-2 combines with J gene TRBJ2-7; maybe TRBD1 (6 bases). The V gene's germline CDR1 is SGHTA and CDR2 FQGNSA. V lost 6 bases to trimming and J lost 4 bases, with 13 bases between them. The CDR3 extends over 13 amino acids. The CDR3 reads CASSWGTHYEQYF. DNA of the CDR3: TGTGCCAGCAGTTGGGGGACACATTACGAGCAGTACTTC.

This chain joins TRBV19 and TRBJ2-2, with D perhaps matching TRBD2 (6 bases). The germline V gene encodes CDR1 LNHDA and CDR2 SQIVND (reference sequence). V dropped 4 bases and J dropped 4 bases, with 10 bases sitting between them. This CDR3 has 14 amino acids. The CDR3 sequence is CASSKAGGTGELFF. The CDR3 bases are TGTGCCAGTAGTAAAGCGGGTGGCACCGGGGAGCTGTTTTTT.

The chain is built from TRBV4-1 and TRBJ1-1; 8 bases agree with TRBD1. The V and J ends lost 4 bases and 4 bases, in that order; junction bases with no gene match: 8. In germline, CDR1 is MGHRA, CDR2 YSYEKL. The CDR3 is made up of 15 amino acids. The CDR3 DNA reads TGCGCCAGCAGCCCCGTAAGCAGGGGGCTCACTGAAGCTTTCTTT. This translates into CASSPVSRGLTEAFF.

This clonotype was counted ten times or more. This chain links TRBV7-3 with TRBJ1-2, with D tentatively TRBD1 (5 bases). V lost 5 bases to trimming and J lost 9 bases, with 19 bases between them. Germline V gives CDR1 SGHTA, CDR2 FQGTGA. The CDR3 sequence is 14 residues long. Here the CDR3 reads CASSPGPGPLSYTF. CDR3 nucleotides: TGTGCCAGCAGCCCAGGGCCGGGGCCCCTGAGCTACACCTTC.

This clonotype was counted only a few times. The chain uses TRBV28 and TRBJ1-5; D gene ambiguous. V lost 6 bases to trimming and J lost 0 bases, with 9 bases between them. CDR1 MDHEN and CDR2 SYDVKM come from the germline V gene. This CDR3 spans 14 amino acids. For the CDR3, the DNA is TGTGCCAGCAGGGGGTCAAATAGCAATCAGCCCCAGCATTTT. Its protein product is CASRGSNSNQPQHF.

This clonotype was seen ten or more times. The chain recombines TRBV5-8 with TRBJ2-5; the match to TRBD1 covers 9 bases. The CDR3 is 15 residues long. The V and J ends lost 5 bases and 3 bases, in that order; junction bases with no gene match: 8. Germline assignment: CDR1 SGHTS and CDR2 YDEGEE. CDR3 sequence reads: CASRPKQGAKETQYF. CDR3 sequence (DNA): TGTGCCAGCAGGCCTAAACAGGGGGCCAAAGAGACCCAGTACTTC. Combining the CDR3 with reference TRBV5-8 and TRBJ2-5 gives the whole variable domain EAGVTQSPTHLIKTRGQQATLRCSPISGHTSVYWYQQALGLGLQFLLWYDEGEERNRGNFPPRFSGRQFPNYSSELNVNALELEDSALYLCASRPKQGAKETQYFGPGTRLLVL.

The J gene is TRBJ2-1, the V gene TRBV5-1; 10 bases agree with TRBD1. The CDR3 has 14 amino acids. The germline V gene encodes CDR1 SGHRS and CDR2 YFSETQ. Trimming cost V 0 bases and J 9 bases; bases outside gene matches: 3. The CDR3 loop is CASSLGQGAGEQFF. The CDR3 DNA reads TGCGCCAGCAGCTTGGGACAGGGGGCGGGTGAGCAGTTCTTC.

This clonotype was recorded a few times. J is TRBJ2-4 and V is TRBV6-2 or TRBV6-3, with TRBD2 identical over 9 bases. CDR1 MNHEY and CDR2 SVGEGT come from the germline V gene. V dropped 2 bases and J dropped 4; count of bases not matched to a gene: 6. This CDR3 spans 16 amino acids. CDR3 loop: CASSYTIAGDKNIQYF. CDR3 DNA: TGTGCCAGCAGTTACACTATAGCGGGAGATAAAAACATTCAGTACTTC.